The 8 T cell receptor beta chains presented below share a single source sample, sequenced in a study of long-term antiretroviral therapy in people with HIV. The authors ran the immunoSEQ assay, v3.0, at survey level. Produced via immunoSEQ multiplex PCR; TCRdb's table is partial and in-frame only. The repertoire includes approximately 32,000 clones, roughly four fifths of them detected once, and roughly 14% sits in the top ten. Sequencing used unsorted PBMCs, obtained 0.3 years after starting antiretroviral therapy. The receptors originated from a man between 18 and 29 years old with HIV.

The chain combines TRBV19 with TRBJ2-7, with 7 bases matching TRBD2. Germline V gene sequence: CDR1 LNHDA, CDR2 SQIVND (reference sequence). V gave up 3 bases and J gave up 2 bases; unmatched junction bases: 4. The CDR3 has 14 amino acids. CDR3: CASSMGGGAYEQYF. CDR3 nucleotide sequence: TGTGCCAGTAGTATGGGCGGGGGAGCCTACGAGCAGTACTTC.

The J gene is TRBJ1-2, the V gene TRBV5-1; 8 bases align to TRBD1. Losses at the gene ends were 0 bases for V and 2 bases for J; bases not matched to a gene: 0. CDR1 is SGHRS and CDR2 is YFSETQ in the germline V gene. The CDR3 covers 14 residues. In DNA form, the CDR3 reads TGCGCCAGCAGCTTGGGGACAGGGAACTATGGCTACACCTTC. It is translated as CASSLGTGNYGYTF.

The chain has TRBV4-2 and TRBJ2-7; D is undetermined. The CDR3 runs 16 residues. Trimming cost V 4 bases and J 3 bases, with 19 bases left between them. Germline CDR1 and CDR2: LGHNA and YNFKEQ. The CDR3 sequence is CASSPLASDSFYEQYF. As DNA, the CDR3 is TGTGCCAGCAGCCCCCTGGCTAGTGACTCCTTCTACGAGCAGTACTTC.

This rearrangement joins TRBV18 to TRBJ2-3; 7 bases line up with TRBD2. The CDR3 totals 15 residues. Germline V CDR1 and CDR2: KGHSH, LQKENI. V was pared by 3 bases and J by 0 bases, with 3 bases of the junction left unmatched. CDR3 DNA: TGTGCCAGCTCACCCAGGGACTATAGCACAGATACGCAGTATTTT. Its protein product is CASSPRDYSTDTQYF.

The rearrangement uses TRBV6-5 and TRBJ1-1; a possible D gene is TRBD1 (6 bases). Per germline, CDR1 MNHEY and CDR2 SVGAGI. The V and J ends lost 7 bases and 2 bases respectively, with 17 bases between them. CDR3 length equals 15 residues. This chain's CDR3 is CASIIPAGANTEAFF. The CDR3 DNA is TGTGCCAGCATCATACCCGCAGGGGCCAACACTGAAGCTTTCTTT.

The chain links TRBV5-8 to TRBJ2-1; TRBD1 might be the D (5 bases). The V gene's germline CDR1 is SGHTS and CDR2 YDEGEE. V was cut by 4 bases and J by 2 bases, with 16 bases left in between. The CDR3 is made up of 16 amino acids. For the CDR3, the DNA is TGTGCCAGCAGCGTCGACAGTACGTTTACCTACAATGAGCAGTTCTTC. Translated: CASSVDSTFTYNEQFF.

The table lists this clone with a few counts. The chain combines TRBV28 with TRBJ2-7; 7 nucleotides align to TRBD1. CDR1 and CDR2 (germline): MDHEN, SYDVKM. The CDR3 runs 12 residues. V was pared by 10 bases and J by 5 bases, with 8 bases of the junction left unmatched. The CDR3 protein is CATRQGVHEQYF. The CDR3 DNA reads TGTGCCACCAGGCAGGGGGTCCACGAGCAGTACTTC.

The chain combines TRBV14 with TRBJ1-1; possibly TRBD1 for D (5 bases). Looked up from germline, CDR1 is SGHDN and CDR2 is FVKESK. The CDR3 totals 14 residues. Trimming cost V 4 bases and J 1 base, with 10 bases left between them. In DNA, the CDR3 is TGTGCCAGCAGCCCACGAACAGGGAACACTGAAGCTTTCTTT. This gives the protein CASSPRTGNTEAFF.